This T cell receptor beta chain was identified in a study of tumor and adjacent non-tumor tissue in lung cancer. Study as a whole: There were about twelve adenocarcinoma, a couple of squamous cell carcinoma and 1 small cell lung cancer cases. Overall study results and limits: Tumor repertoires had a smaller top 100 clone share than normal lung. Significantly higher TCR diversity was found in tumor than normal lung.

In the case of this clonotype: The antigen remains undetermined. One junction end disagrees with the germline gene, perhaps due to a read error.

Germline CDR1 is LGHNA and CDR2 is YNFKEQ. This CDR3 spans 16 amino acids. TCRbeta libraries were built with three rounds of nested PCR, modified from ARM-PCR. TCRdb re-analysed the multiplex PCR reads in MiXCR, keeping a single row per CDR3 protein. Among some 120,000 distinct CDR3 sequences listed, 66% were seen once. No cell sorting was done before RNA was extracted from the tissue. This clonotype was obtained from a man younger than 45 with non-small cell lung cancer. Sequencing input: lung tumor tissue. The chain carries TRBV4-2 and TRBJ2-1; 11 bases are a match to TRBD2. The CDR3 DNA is TGTGTCAGCAGCAAATTAGCGGGGGGGCGATACAATGAGCAGTTCTTC. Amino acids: CVSSKLAGGRYNEQFF.